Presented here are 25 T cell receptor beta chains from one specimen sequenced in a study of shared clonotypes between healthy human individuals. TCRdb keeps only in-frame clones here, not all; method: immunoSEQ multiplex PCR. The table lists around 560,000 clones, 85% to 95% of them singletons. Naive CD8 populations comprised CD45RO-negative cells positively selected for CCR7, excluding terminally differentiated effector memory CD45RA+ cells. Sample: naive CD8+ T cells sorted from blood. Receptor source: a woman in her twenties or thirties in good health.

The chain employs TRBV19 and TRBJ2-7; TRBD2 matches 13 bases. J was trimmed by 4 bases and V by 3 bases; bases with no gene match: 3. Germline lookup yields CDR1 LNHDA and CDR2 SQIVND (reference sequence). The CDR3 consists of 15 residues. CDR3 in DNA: TGTGCCAGTAGTATCTCGACTAGCGGGAGGTACGAGCAGTACTTC. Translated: CASSISTSGRYEQYF. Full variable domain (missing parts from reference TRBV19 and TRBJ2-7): DGGITQSPKYLFRKEGQNVTLSCEQNLNHDAMYWYRQDPGQGLRLIYYSQIVNDFQKGDIAEGYSVSREKKESFPLTVTSAQKNPTAFYLCASSISTSGRYEQYFGPGTRLTVT.

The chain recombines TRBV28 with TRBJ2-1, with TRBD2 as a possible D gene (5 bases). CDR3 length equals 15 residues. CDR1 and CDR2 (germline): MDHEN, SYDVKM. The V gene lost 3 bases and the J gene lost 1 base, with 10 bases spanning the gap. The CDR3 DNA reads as TGTGCCAGCAGTTTTGGACGGAGGTCCTACAATGAGCAGTTCTTC. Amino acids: CASSFGRRSYNEQFF.

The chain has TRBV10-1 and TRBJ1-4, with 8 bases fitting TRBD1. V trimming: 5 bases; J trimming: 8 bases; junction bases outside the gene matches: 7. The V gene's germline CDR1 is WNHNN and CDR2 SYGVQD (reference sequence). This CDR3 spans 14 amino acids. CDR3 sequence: CASSSDREMEKLFF. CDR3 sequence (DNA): TGCGCCAGCAGTTCGGACAGGGAGATGGAAAAACTGTTTTTT.

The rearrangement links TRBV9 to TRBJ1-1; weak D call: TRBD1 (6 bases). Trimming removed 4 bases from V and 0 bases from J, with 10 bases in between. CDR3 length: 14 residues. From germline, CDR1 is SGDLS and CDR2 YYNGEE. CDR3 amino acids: CASSPYRVNTEAFF. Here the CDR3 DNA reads TGTGCCAGCAGCCCGTACAGGGTGAACACTGAAGCTTTCTTT. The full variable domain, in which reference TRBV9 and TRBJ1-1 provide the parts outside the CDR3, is DSGVTQTPKHLITATGQRVTLRCSPRSGDLSVYWYQQSLDQGLQFLIQYYNGEERAKGNILERFSAQQFPDLHSELNLSSLELGDSALYFCASSPYRVNTEAFFGQGTRLTVV.

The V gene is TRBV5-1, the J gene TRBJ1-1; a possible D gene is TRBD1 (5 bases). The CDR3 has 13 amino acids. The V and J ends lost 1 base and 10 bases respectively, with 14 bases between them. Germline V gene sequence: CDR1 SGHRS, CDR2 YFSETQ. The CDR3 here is CASSLTQATGAFF. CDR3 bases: TGCGCCAGCAGCTTGACTCAGGCAACAGGAGCTTTCTTT.

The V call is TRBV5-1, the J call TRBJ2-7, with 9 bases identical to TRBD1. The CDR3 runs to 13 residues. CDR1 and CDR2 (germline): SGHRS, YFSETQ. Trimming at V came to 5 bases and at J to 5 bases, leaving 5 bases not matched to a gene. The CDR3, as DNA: TGCGCCAGCAGGGGGACAGGGAACCACGAGCAGTACTTC. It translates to CASRGTGNHEQYF. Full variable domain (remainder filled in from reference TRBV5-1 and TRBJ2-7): KAGVTQTPRYLIKTRGQQVTLSCSPISGHRSVSWYQQTPGQGLQFLFEYFSETQRNKGNFPGRFSGRQFSNSRSEMNVSTLELGDSALYLCASRGTGNHEQYFGPGTRLTVT.

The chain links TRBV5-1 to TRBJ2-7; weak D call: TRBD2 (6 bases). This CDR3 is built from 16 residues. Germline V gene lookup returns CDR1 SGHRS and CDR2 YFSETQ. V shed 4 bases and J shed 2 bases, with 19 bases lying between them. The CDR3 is CASSVTEGGNPYEQYF. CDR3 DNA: TGCGCCAGCAGCGTAACCGAAGGAGGGAACCCCTACGAGCAGTACTTC.

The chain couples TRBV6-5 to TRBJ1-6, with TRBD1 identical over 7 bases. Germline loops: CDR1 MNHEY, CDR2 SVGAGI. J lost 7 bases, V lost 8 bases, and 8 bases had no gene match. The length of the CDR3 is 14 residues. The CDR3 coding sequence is TGTGCCAGCCACTCCGGGACAGACAATTCACCCCTCCACTTT. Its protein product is CASHSGTDNSPLHF.

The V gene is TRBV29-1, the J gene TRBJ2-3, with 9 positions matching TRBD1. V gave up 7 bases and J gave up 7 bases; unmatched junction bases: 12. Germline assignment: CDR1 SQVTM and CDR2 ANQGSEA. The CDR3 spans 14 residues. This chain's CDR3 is CSASGGTGSHTQYF. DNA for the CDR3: TGCAGCGCCTCAGGGGGGACAGGGTCTCATACGCAGTATTTT.

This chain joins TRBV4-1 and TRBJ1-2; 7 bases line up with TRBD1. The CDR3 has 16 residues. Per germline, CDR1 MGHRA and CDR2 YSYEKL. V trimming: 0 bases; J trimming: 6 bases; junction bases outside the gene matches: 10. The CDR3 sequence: CASSQEGEGQENGYTF. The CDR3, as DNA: TGCGCCAGCAGCCAAGAGGGCGAAGGACAGGAGAATGGCTACACCTTC.

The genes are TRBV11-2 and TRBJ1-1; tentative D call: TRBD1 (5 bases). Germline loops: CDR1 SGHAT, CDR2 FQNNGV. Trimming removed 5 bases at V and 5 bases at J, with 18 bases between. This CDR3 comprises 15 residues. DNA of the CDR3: TGTGCCAGCAGCCCCCAACCGGCAGGGCAGACTGAAGCTTTCTTT. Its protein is CASSPQPAGQTEAFF.

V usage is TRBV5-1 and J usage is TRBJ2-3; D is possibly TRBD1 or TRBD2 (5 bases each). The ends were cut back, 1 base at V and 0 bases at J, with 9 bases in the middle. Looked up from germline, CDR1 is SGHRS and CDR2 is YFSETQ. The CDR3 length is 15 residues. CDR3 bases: TGCGCCAGCAGCTTGTCCGGGGCTAGCACAGATACGCAGTATTTT. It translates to CASSLSGASTDTQYF. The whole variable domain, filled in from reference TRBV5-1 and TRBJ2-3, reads KAGVTQTPRYLIKTRGQQVTLSCSPISGHRSVSWYQQTPGQGLQFLFEYFSETQRNKGNFPGRFSGRQFSNSRSEMNVSTLELGDSALYLCASSLSGASTDTQYFGPGTRLTVL.

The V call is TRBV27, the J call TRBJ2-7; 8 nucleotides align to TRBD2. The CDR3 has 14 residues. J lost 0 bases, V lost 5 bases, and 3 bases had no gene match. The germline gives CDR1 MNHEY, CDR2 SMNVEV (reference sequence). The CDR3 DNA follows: TGTGCCAGCAGTGTAAGCGGGAGCTCCTACGAGCAGTACTTC. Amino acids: CASSVSGSSYEQYF.

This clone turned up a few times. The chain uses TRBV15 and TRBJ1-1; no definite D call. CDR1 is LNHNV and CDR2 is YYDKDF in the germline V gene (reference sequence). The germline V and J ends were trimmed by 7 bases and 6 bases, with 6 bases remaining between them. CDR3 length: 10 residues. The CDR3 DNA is TGTGCCACCACGTTGGCTGAAGCTTTCTTT. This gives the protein CATTLAEAFF.

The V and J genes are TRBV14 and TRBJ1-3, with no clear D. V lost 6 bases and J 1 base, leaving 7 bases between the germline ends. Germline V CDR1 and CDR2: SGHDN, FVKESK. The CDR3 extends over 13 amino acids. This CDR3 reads CASSIGSGNTIYF. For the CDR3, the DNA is TGTGCCAGCAGTATTGGTTCTGGAAACACCATATATTTT.

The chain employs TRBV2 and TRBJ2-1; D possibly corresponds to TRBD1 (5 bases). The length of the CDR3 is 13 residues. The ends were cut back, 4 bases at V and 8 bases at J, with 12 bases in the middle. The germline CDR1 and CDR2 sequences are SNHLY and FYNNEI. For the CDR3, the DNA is TGTGCCAGCAGTGGCACCTTAGGGGATGAGCAGTTCTTC. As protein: CASSGTLGDEQFF.

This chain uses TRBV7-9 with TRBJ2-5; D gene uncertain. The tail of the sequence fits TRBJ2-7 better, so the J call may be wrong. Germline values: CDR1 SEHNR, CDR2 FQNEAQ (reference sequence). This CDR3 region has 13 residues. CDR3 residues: CASSLAAVYEQYF. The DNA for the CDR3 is TGTGCCAGCAGCTTAGCGGCAGTCTACGAGCAGTACTTC.

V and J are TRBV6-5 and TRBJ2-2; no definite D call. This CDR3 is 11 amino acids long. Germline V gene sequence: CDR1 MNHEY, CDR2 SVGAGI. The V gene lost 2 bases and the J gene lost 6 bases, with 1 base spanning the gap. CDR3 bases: TGTGCCAGCAGTTACGCCGGGGAGCTGTTTTTT. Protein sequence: CASSYAGELFF.

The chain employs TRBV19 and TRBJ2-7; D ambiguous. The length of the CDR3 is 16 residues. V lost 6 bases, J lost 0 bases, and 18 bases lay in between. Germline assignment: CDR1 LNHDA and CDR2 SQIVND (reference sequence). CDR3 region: CASSPGPLLSSYEQYF. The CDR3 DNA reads TGTGCCAGTAGCCCTGGCCCCCTACTAAGCTCCTACGAGCAGTACTTC.

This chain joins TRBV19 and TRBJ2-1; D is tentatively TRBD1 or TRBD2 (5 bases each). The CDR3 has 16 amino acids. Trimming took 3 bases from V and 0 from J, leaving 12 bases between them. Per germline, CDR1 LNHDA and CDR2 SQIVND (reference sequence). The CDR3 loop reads CASSMPRGGSYNEQFF. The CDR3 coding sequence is TGTGCCAGTAGTATGCCCCGGGGCGGCTCCTACAATGAGCAGTTCTTC.

In DNA form, the CDR3 reads TGTGCCAGCAGCTTGGACAGGGGGAGCTCCTACAATGAGCAGTTCTTC. Translated: CASSLDRGSSYNEQFF. This chain joins TRBV13 and TRBJ2-1; 10 nucleotides match TRBD1. The CDR3 is made up of 16 amino acids. V lost 3 bases, J lost 0 bases, and 2 bases stayed unmatched. Per the germline V gene, CDR1 is PRHDT and CDR2 is FYEKMQ (reference sequence).

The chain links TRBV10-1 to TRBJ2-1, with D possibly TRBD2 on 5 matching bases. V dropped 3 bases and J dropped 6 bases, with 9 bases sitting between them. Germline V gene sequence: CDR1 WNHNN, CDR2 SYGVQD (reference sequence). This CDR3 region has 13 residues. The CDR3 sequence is CASSEVEVNEQFF. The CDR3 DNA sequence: TGCGCCAGCAGTGAAGTGGAGGTCAATGAGCAGTTCTTC.

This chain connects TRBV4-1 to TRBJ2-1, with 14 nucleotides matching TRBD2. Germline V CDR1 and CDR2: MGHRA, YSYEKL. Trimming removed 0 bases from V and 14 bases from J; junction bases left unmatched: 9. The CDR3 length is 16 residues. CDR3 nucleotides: TGCGCCAGCAGCCAAGAACCGGGACTAGCGGGAGAATTTGAGTTCTTC. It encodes CASSQEPGLAGEFEFF.

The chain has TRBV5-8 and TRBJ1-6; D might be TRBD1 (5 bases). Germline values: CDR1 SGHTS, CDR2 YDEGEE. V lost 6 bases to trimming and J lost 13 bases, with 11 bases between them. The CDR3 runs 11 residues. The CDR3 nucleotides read TGTGCCAGCAACCCAGGGTTGCCCCTCCACTTT. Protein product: CASNPGLPLHF.

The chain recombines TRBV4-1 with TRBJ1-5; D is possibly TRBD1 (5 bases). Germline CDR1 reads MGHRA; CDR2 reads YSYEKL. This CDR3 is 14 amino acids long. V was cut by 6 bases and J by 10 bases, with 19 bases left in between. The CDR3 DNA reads TGCGCCAGCAGTTCCTCGGGTTCAGGGCGTCCCCAGCATTTT. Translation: CASSSSGSGRPQHF.